The 8 T cell receptor beta chains below all came from one sample that was sequenced in a study of blood T cell repertoires in COVID-19. Method: immunoSEQ multiplex PCR; TCRdb's copy keeps in-frame clones and lacks some. The data hold 250,000 to 300,000 clones, with about 86% observed a single time. The sequencing sample was made of PBMCs or T cells enriched from blood (not recorded which). These TCRs come from a man aged 50 or older who had recovered from COVID-19.

The CDR3 DNA reads as TGTGCCAGCAGTATGATGGCGCTGGGTCTAGCGGGGTACTCCGATGATACGCAGTATTTT. As protein: CASSMMALGLAGYSDDTQYF. The chain recombines TRBV2 with TRBJ2-3, with 9 positions matching TRBD2. Trimming removed 5 bases from V and 6 bases from J; junction bases left unmatched: 24. Germline V lookup: CDR1 SNHLY, CDR2 FYNNEI. CDR3 length: 20 residues.

The gene calls are TRBV7-6 and TRBJ2-1; D is undetermined. Germline-derived CDR1 and CDR2 are SGHVS and FNYEAQ. V was pared by 2 bases and J by 5 bases, with 16 bases between. The CDR3 is 16 amino acids. CDR3 DNA: TGTGCCAGCAGCTTATGGCCCCCGTTCCTCGACAATGAGCAGTTCTTC. Translating gives CASSLWPPFLDNEQFF.

The CDR3 nucleotides are TGCAGTGCTAGTGATGGGACAGGGGCGGGCAATGAGCAGTTCTTC. Translation: CSASDGTGAGNEQFF. V is TRBV20-1 and J is TRBJ2-1; 10 bases fit TRBD1. The V gene's germline CDR1 is DFQATT and CDR2 SNEGSKA (reference sequence). The CDR3 sequence is 15 residues long. The trim removed 3 bases at V and 6 bases at J, leaving 8 bases unmatched.

This clone was seen only a few times. The chain links TRBV19 to TRBJ2-7; tentatively, D is TRBD2 (5 bases). CDR1 is LNHDA and CDR2 is SQIVND in the germline V gene (reference sequence). Trimming removed 4 bases at V and 2 bases at J, with 12 bases between. The CDR3 has 14 residues. The CDR3 is CASSTGLETYEQYF. The CDR3 DNA follows: TGTGCCAGTAGTACCGGACTGGAAACCTACGAGCAGTACTTC.

This clone was counted a single time. The genes are TRBV9 and TRBJ1-4, with D perhaps matching TRBD1 (6 bases). The CDR3 runs to 13 residues. Germline assignment: CDR1 SGDLS and CDR2 YYNGEE. Trimming took off 5 bases at V and 3 bases at J, with 8 bases between the two ends. CDR3 coding DNA: TGTGCCAGCAGTAGGACAGCTAATGAAAAACTGTTTTTT. This encodes CASSRTANEKLFF.

The chain couples TRBV18 to TRBJ1-4, with TRBD1 matching 10 bases. CDR3 size: 18 residues. The trim removed 0 bases at V and 8 bases at J, leaving 12 bases unmatched. Germline V lookup: CDR1 KGHSH, CDR2 LQKENI. The CDR3 spells CASSPPGQGTSGNEKLFF. In DNA, the CDR3 is TGTGCCAGCTCACCACCGGGACAGGGGACATCTGGGAACGAAAAACTGTTTTTT.

The chain couples TRBV7-9 to TRBJ2-3, with D unresolved. V shed 2 bases and J shed 2 bases, with 11 bases lying between them. The CDR3 runs 15 residues. Germline V gives CDR1 SEHNR, CDR2 FQNEAQ (reference sequence). CDR3 nucleotides: TGTGCCAGCAGCTTAAGTGTCAGGATCACAGATACGCAGTATTTT. This gives the protein CASSLSVRITDTQYF.

This clone was observed a few times. The CDR3 here is CASSLLAGGVGYHEQYF. CDR3 nucleotide sequence: TGTGCCAGCAGTTTACTAGCGGGAGGAGTTGGGTACCACGAGCAGTACTTC. The rearrangement links TRBV27 to TRBJ2-7, with 11 nucleotides matching TRBD2. V dropped 2 bases and J dropped 5; count of bases not matched to a gene: 11. Germline V gene lookup returns CDR1 MNHEY and CDR2 SMNVEV (reference sequence). The CDR3 length is 17 residues.